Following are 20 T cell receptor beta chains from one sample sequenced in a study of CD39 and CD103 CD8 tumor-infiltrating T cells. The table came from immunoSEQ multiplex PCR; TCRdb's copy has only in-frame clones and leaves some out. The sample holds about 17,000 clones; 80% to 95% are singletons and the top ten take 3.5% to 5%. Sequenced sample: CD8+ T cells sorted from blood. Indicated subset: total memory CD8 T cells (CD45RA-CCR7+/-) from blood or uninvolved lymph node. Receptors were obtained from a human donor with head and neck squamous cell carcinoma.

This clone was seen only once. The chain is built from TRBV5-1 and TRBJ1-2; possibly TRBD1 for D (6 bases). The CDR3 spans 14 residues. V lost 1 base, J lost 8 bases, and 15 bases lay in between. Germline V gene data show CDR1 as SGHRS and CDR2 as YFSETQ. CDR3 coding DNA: TGCGCCAGCAGCTTGACTGGGGGCGCGGTAGGCTACACCTTC. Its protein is CASSLTGGAVGYTF.

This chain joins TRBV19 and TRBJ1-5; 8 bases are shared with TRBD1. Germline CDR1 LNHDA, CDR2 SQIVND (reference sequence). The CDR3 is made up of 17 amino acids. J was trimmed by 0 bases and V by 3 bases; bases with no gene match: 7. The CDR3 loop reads CASSMWTGSHSNQPQHF. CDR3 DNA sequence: TGTGCCAGTAGTATGTGGACAGGGTCCCATAGCAATCAGCCCCAGCATTTT.

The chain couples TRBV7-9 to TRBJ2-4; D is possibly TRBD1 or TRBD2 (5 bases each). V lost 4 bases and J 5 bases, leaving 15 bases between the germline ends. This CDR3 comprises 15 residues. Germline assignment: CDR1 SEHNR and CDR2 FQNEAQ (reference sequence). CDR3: CASSYTIGAENIQYF. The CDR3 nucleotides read TGTGCCAGCAGCTACACCATCGGGGCGGAAAACATTCAGTACTTC.

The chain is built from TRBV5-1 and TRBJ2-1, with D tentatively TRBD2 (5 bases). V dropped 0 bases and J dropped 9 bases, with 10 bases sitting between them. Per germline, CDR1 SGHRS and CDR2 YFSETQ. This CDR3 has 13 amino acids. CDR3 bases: TGCGCCAGCAGCTTGGGACTATCTCTTGAGCAGTTCTTC. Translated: CASSLGLSLEQFF.

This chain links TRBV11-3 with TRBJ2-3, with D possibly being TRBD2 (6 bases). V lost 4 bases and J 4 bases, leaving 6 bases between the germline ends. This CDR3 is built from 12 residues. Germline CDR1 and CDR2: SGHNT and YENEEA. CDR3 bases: TGTGCCAGCAGCTGGGGGGCAGATACGCAGTATTTT. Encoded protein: CASSWGADTQYF.

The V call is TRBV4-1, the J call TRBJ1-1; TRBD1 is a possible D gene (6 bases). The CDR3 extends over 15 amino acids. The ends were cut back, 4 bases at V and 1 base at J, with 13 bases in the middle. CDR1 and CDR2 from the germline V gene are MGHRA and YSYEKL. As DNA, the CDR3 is TGCGCCAGCAGCCCTCAGGGGACAACGAACACTGAAGCTTTCTTT. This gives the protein CASSPQGTTNTEAFF.

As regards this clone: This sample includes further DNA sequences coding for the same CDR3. The CDR3 protein is CAWSGGRAYEQYF. In DNA, the CDR3 is TGTGCCTGGAGTGGGGGCCGTGCTTACGAGCAGTACTTC. The chain uses TRBV30 and TRBJ2-7, with D possibly matching TRBD1 (5 bases). The CDR3 runs 13 residues. The germline V gene has CDR1 GTSNPN and CDR2 SVGIG (reference sequence). The germline V and J ends were trimmed by 1 base and 4 bases, with 11 bases remaining between them.

The CDR3 DNA follows: TGTGCCAGTAAGTCGCGGGGATCTAATGAAAAACTGTTTTTT. It specifies CASKSRGSNEKLFF. This chain joins TRBV19 and TRBJ1-4; D remains unclear. CDR3 length: 14 amino acids. Germline-derived CDR1 and CDR2 are LNHDA and SQIVND (reference sequence). V shed 7 bases and J shed 3 bases, with 12 bases lying between them.

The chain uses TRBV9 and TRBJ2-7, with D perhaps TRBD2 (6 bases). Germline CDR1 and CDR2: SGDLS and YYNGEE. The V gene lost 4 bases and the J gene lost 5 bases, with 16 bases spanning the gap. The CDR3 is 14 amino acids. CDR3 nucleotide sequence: TGTGCCAGCAGCCCGGGTGGGGGGTTCCACGAGCAGTACTTC. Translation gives CASSPGGGFHEQYF. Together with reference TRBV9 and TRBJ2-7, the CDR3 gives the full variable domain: DSGVTQTPKHLITATGQRVTLRCSPRSGDLSVYWYQQSLDQGLQFLIQYYNGEERAKGNILERFSAQQFPDLHSELNLSSLELGDSALYFCASSPGGGFHEQYFGPGTRLTVT.

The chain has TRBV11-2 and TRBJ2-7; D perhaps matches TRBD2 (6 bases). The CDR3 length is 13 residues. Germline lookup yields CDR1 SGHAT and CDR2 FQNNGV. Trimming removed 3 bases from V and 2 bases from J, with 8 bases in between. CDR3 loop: CASSFREPYEQYF. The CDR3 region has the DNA TGTGCCAGCAGCTTCCGGGAGCCCTACGAGCAGTACTTC. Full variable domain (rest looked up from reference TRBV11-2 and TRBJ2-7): EAGVAQSPRYKIIEKRQSVAFWCNPISGHATLYWYQQILGQGPKLLIQFQNNGVVDDSQLPKDRFSAERLKGVDSTLKIQPAKLEDSAVYLCASSFREPYEQYFGPGTRLTVT.

The CDR3 here is CAWSGGAGANVLTF. CDR3 nucleotide sequence: TGTGCCTGGAGTGGCGGGGCTGGGGCCAACGTCCTGACTTTC. The chain couples TRBV30 to TRBJ2-6; D perhaps matches TRBD2 (6 bases). CDR3 length: 14 residues. V lost 1 base and J 2 bases, leaving 6 bases between the germline ends. Germline CDR1 reads GTSNPN; CDR2 reads SVGIG (reference sequence).

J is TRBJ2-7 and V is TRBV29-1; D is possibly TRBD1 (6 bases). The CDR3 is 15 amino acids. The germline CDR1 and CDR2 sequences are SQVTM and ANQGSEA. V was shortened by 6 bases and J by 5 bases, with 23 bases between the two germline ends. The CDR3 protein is CSVTLSHRATDEQYF. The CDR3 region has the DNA TGCAGCGTCACCCTATCGCACAGGGCGACCGACGAGCAGTACTTC.

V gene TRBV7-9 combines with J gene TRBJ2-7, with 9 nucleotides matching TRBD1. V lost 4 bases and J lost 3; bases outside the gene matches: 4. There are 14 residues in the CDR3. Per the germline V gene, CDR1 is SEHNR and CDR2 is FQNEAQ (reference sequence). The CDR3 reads CASSSTGGYYEQYF. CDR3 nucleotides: TGTGCCAGCAGCTCGACAGGGGGGTACTACGAGCAGTACTTC.

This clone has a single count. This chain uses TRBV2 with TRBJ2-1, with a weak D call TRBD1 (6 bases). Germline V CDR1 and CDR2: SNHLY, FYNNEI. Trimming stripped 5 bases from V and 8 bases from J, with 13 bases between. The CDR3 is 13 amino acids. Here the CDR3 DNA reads TGTGCCAGCAGTCCCTGGGCAGGGGATGAGCAGTTCTTC. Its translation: CASSPWAGDEQFF.

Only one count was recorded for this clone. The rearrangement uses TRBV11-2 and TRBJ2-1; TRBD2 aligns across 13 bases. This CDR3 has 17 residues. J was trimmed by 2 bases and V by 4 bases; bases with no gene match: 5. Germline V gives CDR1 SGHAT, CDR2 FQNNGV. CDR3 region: CASSSTSGGFPYNEQFF. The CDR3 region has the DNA TGTGCCAGCAGCTCGACTAGCGGGGGGTTTCCCTACAATGAGCAGTTCTTC.

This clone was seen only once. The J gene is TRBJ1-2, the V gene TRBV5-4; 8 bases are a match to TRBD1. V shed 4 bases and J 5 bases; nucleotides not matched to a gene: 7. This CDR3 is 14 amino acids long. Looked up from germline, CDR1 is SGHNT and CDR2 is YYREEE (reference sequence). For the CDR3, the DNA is TGTGCCAGCAGCCAAAAGGGACAGGCGTATGGCTACACCTTC. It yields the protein CASSQKGQAYGYTF.

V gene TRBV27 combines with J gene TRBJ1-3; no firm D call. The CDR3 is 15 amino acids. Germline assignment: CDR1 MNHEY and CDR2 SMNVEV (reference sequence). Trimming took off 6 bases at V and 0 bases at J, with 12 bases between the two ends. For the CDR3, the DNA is TGTGCCAGCAGCCCGGGTGCGTTCTCTGGAAACACCATATATTTT. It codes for CASSPGAFSGNTIYF.

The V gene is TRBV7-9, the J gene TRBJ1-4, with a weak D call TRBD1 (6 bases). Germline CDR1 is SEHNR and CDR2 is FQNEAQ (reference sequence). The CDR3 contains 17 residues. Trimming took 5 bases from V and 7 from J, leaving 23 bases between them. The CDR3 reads CASSTTITGLNSEKLFF. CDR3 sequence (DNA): TGTGCCAGCAGCACCACAATAACAGGGTTAAATTCTGAAAAACTGTTTTTT.

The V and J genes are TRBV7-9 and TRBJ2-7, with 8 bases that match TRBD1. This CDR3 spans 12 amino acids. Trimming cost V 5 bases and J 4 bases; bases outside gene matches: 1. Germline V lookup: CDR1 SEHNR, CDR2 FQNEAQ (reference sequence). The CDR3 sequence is CASSQGAYEQYF. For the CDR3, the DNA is TGTGCCAGCAGCCAGGGGGCTTACGAGCAGTACTTC.

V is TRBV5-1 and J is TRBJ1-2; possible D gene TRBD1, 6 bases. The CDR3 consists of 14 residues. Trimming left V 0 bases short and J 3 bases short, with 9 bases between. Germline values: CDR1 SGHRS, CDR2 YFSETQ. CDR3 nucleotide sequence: TGCGCCAGCAGCTTGGGTCAGGGGTACTATGGCTACACCTTC. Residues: CASSLGQGYYGYTF.